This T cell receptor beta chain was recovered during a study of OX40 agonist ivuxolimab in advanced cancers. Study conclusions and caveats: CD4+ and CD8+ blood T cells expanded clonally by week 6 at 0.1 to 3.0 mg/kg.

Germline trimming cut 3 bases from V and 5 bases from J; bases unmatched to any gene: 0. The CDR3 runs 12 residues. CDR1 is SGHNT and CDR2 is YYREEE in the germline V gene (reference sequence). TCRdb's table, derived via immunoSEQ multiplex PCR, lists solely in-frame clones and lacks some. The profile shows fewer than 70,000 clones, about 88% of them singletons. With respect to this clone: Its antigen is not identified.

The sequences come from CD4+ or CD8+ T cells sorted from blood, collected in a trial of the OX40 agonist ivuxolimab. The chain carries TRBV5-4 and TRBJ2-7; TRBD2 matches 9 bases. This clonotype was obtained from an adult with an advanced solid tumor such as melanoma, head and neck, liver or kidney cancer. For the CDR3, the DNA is TGTGCCAGCAGCTCTAGCGGGAACGAGCAGTACTTC. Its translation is CASSSSGNEQYF.